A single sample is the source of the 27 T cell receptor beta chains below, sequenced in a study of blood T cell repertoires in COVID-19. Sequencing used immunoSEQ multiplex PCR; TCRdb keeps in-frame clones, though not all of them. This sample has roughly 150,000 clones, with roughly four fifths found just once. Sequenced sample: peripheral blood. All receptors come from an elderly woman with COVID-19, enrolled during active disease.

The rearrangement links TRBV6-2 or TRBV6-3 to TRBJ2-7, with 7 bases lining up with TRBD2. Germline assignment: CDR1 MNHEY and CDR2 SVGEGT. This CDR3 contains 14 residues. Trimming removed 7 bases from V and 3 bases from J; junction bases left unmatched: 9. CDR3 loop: CASNPLLAVYEQYF. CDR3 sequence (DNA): TGTGCCAGCAACCCACTCCTAGCGGTCTACGAGCAGTACTTC.

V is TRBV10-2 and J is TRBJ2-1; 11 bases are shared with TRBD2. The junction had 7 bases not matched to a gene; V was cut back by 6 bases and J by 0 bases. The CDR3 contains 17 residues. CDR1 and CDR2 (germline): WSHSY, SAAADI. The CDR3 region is CASRLAGAPPSYNEQFF. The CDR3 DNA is TGCGCCAGCAGACTAGCGGGGGCCCCTCCCTCCTACAATGAGCAGTTCTTC.

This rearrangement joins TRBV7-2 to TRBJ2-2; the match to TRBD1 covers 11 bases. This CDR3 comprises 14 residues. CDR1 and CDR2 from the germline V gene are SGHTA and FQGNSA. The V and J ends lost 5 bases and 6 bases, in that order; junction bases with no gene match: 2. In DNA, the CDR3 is TGTGCCAGCAGCCGGGGACAGGGGGCCGGGGAGCTGTTTTTT. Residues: CASSRGQGAGELFF.

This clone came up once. In DNA, the CDR3 is TGTGCCAGCAGTCCGTGGGACAGGGCCCAAGAGACCCAGTACTTC. It specifies CASSPWDRAQETQYF. V gene TRBV6-6 combines with J gene TRBJ2-5; 9 bases align to TRBD1. CDR1 and CDR2 (germline): MNHNY, SVGAGI (reference sequence). V was pared by 5 bases and J by 1 base, with 5 bases of the junction left unmatched. CDR3 length: 15 residues.

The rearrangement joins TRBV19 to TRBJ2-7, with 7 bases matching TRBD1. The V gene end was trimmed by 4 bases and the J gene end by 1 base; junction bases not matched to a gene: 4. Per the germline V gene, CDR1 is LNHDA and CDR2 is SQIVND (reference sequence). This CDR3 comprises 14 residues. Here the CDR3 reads CASSNRGFSYEQYF. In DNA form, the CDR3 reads TGTGCCAGTAGTAACAGGGGTTTTTCCTACGAGCAGTACTTC.

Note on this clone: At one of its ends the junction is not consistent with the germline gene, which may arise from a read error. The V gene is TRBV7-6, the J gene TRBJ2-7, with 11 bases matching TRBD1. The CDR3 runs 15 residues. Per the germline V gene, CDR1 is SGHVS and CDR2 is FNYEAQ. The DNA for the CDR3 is TGTGCCAGCAGCCTAGCCGGGACAGGGGGCTACGAGCAGTACTTC. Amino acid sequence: CASSLAGTGGYEQYF.

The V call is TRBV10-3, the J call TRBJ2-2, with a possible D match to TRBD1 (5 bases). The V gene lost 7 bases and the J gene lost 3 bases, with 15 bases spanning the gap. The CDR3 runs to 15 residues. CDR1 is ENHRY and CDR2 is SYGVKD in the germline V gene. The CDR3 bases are TGTGCCATCACCCCAGACAGCAAACACACCGGGGAGCTGTTTTTT. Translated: CAITPDSKHTGELFF.

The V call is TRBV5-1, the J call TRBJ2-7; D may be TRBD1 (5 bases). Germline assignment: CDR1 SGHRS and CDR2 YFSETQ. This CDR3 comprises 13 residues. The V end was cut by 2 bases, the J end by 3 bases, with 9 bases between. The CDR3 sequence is CASSLDSVYEQYF. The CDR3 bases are TGCGCCAGCAGCTTAGACAGCGTCTACGAGCAGTACTTC.

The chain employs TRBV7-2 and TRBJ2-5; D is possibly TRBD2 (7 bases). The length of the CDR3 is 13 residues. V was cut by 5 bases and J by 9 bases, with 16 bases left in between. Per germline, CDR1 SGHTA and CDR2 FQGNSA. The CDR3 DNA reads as TGTGCCAGCAGCCTCGGGGGGCCGGTGGCCCAGTACTTC. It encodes CASSLGGPVAQYF.

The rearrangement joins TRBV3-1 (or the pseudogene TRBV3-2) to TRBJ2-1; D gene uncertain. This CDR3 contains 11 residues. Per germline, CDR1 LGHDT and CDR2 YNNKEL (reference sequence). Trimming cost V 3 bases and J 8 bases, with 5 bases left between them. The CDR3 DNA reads TGTGCCAGCAGCCACTTAGATGAGCAGTTCTTC. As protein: CASSHLDEQFF.

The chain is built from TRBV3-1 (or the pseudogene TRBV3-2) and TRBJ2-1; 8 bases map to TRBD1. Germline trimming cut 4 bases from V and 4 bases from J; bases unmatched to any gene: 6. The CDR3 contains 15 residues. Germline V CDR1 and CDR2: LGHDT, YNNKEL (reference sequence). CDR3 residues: CASSRRDRPYNEQFF. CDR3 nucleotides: TGTGCCAGCAGCCGCCGGGACAGGCCATACAATGAGCAGTTCTTC.

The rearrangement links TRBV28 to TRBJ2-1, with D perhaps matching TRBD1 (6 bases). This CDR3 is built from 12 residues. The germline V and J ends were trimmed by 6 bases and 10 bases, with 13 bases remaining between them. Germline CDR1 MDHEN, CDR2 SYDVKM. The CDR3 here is CASSVNDREQFF. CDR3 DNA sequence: TGTGCCAGCAGCGTAAACGACAGGGAGCAGTTCTTC. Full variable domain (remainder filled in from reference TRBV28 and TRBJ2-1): DVKVTQSSRYLVKRTGEKVFLECVQDMDHENMFWYRQDPGLGLRLIYFSYDVKMKEKGDIPEGYSVSREKKERFSLILESASTNQTSMYLCASSVNDREQFFGPGTRLTVL.

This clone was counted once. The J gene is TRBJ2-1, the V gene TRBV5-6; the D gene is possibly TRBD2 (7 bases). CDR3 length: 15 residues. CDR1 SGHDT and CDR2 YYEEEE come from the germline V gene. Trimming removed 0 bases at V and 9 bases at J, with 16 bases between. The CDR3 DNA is TGTGCCAGCAGCTTGGTCAGGATTGCGGGGGCTGAGCAGTTCTTC. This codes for CASSLVRIAGAEQFF.

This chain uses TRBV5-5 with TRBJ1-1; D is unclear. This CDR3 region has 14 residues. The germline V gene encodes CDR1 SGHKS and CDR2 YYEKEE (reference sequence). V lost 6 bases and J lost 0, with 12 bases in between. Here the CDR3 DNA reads TGTGCCAGCACCGCGGCGGCGATGAACACTGAAGCTTTCTTT. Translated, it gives CASTAAAMNTEAFF.

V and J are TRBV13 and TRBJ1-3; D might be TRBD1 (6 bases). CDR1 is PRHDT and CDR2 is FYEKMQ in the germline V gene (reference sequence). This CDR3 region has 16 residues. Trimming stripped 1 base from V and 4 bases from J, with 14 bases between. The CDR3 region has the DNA TGTGCCAGCAGCTTAGAAGGCGGGGGCCGGGGAAACACCATATATTTT. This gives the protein CASSLEGGGRGNTIYF.

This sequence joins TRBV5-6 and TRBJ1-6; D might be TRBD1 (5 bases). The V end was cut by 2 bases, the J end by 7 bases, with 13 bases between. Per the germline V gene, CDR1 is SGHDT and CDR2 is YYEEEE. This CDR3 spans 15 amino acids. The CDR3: CASSFEAGRNSPLHF. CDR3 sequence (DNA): TGTGCCAGCAGCTTCGAAGCAGGGCGGAATTCACCCCTCCACTTT.

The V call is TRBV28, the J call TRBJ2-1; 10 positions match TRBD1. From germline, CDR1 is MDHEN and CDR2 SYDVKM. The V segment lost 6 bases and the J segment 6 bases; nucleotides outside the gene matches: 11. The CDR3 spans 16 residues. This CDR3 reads CASRPPGRQGANEQFF. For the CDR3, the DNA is TGTGCCAGCAGACCACCCGGGAGACAGGGGGCCAATGAGCAGTTCTTC.

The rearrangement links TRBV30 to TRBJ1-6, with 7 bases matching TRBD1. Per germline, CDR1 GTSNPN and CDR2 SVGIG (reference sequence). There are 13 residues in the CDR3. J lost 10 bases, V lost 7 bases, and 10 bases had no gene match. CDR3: CASRWTGGSPLHF. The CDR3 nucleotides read TGTGCCTCCCGGTGGACAGGTGGCTCACCCCTCCACTTT.

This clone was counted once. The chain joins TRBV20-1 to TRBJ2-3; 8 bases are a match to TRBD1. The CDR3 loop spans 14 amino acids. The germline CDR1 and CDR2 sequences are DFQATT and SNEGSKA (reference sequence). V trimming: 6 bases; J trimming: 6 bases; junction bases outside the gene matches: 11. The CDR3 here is CSASHSRGPDTQYF. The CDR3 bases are TGCAGTGCGAGTCATTCCAGGGGGCCGGATACGCAGTATTTT.

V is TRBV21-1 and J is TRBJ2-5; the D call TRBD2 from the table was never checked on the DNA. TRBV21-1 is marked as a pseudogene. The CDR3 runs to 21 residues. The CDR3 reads CASSKAGLAGVFAQTQETQYF. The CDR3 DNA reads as TGTGCCAGCAGCAAAGCGGGACTAGCGGGGGTTTTCGCCCAAACACAAGAGACCCAGTACTTC.

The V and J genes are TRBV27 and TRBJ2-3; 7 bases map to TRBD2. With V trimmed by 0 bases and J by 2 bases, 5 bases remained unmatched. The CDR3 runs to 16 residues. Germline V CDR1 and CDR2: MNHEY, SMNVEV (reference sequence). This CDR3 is CASSLSVTSFTDTQYF. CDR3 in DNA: TGTGCCAGCAGTTTATCGGTGACTAGCTTCACAGATACGCAGTATTTT.

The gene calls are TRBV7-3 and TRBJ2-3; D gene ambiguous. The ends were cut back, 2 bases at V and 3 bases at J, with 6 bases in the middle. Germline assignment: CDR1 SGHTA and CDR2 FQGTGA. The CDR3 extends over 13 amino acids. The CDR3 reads CASSLSLTDTQYF. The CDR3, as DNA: TGTGCCAGCAGCTTATCTCTAACAGATACGCAGTATTTT. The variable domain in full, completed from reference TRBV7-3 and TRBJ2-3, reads GAGVSQTPSNKVTEKGKYVELRCDPISGHTALYWYRQSLGQGPEFLIYFQGTGAADDSGLPNDRFFAVRPEGSVSTLKIQRTERGDSAVYLCASSLSLTDTQYFGPGTRLTVL.

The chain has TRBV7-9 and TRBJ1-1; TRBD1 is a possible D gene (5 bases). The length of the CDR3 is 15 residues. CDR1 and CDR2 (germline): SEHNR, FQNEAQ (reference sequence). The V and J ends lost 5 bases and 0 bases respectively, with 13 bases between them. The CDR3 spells CASSPNRQMNTEAFF. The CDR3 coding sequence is TGTGCCAGCAGCCCTAATCGACAGATGAACACTGAAGCTTTCTTT.

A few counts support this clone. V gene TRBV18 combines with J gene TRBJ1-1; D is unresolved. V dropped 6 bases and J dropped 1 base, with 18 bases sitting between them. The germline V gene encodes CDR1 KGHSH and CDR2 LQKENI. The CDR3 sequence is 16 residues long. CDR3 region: CASSLNRADSNTEAFF. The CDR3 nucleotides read TGTGCCAGCTCCTTGAATAGGGCGGACTCGAACACTGAAGCTTTCTTT.

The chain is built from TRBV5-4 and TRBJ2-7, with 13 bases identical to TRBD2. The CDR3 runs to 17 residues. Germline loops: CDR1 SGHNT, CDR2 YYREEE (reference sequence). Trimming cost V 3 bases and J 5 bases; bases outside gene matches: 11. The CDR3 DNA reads TGTGCCAGCAGCTCTTGGCCCGGGACTAGCGGGACCAACGAGCAGTACTTC. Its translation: CASSSWPGTSGTNEQYF.

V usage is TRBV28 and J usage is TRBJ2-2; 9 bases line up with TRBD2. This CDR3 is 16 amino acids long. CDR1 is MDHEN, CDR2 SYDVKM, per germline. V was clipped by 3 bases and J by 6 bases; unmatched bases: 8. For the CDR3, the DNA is TGTGCCAGCAGTTTTAGTAGCGGGAGAGGATCCGGGGAGCTGTTTTTT. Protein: CASSFSSGRGSGELFF.

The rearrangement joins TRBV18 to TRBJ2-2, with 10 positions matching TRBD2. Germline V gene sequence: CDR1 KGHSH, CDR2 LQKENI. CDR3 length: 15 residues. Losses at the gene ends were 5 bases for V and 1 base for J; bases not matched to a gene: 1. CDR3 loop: CASSSSGRNTGELFF. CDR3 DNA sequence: TGTGCCAGCTCATCTAGCGGGAGGAACACCGGGGAGCTGTTTTTT.